Listed below are T cell receptor beta chains from one sample, sequenced in a study of tumor-infiltrating lymphocytes in primary liver carcinoma. Each CDR3 protein gets one entry after TCRdb re-called the multiplex PCR reads with MiXCR. The sample carries tens of thousands of distinct CDR3 sequences, 60% to 80% recorded once. The sequenced sample was liver tumor tissue from sampling region 5. The receptor set was obtained from a woman aged 25-40 years with primary liver carcinoma and hepatitis B virus infection. CDR3s include the opening cysteine and the closing phenylalanine or tryptophan. The D gene is left open where the match is weak. A clone size is listed for some rows: how often the clone was seen (once, few, many), or a class if it is expanded.

clone_size j_call v_call d_call cdr3_aa cdr3_nt
- TRBJ2-1 TRBV20-1 TRBD2 CSAQAGGLPSSYNEQFF TGCAGTGCCCAAGCGGGAGGGCTACCGAGCTCCTACAATGAGCAGTTTTTC
- TRBJ2-1 TRBV11-2 - CVSSLERGTYNEQFF TGTGTCAGCAGCTTAGAGAGAGGTACCTACAATGAGCAGTTCTTC
- TRBJ1-5 TRBV6-5 - CASSYYPVGNSNQPRHF TGTGCCAGTAGTTACTATCCGGTCGGAAATAGTAATCAGCCCCGGCATTTT
- TRBJ2-3 TRBV12-3/TRBV12-4 - CAYSSGRSTDTQYF TGTGCCTACAGTTCTGGTCGTAGCACAGATACGCAGTATTTT
many TRBJ2-1 TRBV7-9 - CASSYTGSYNEQFF TGTGCCAGTTCTTATACAGGGTCCTACAATGAGCAGTTCTTC
- TRBJ2-3 TRBV13 - CASSLGVTNTQYF TGTGCCAGCAGCTTGGGTGTAACAAATACACAGTATTTT
- TRBJ2-7 TRBV12-3/TRBV12-4 - CASSVRGEQYF TGTGCTAGCAGTGTCAGGGGCGAGCAGTACTTC
- TRBJ2-5 TRBV7-3 TRBD2 CASSSTSGGKETQYF TGTGCCAGCAGCTCGACTAGCGGGGGTAAAGAGACCCAGTACTTC
- TRBJ2-7 TRBV11-1 - CDRSLGYLRAQYF TGTGACAGGAGCTTAGGATACCTCCGCGCGCAGTACTTC
- TRBJ2-2 TRBV11-2 - CASSLDLHLNTGELFF TGTGCCAGCAGCCTCGATCTCCATTTGAACACCGGGGAGCTGTTTTTT
- TRBJ2-1 TRBV11-2 - CTSSLEQGARREGGLYNEQFF TGTACCAGCAGCTTAGAACAGGGGGCGAGGCGGGAGGGGGGGCTCTACAATGAGCAGTTCTTC
- TRBJ2-7 TRBV11-1 - CGNSFMGYEQYF TGTGGCAACAGCTTCATGGGTTACGAGCAATACTTC
- TRBJ2-1 TRBV11-2 - CASSFDLTGSVEQLF TGTGCCAGCAGCTTCGACCTAACGGGATCGGTCGAGCAGCTCTTC
- TRBJ2-7 TRBV6-5 - CASRQTANGTAYEQYF TGTGCCAGCAGACAGACTGCCAACGGGACCGCCTACGAGCAGTACTTC
- TRBJ2-5 TRBV7-2 - CASSRLASPQCQETQYF TGTGCCAGCAGCAGGCTAGCGTCTCCACAGTGCCAAGAGACCCAGTACTTC
- TRBJ2-7 TRBV5-1 - CASSFDSFRREQYF TGCGCCAGCAGCTTCGACAGCTTTCGGCGAGAGCAGTACTTC
- TRBJ2-5 TRBV5-1 - CASRLAANQETQYF TGCGCCAGCAGGCTGGCCGCGAACCAAGAGACCCAGTACTTC
- TRBJ2-1 TRBV11-2 - CASSLLERAYNEQFF TGCGCCAGCAGCTTGTTGGAGCGAGCTTATAATGAGCAGTTCTTC
- TRBJ2-1 TRBV29-1 TRBD2 CSVVGREGRMFF TGCAGTGTCGTGGGGCGGGAGGGCCGAATGTTCTTC
- TRBJ2-2 TRBV6-1 - CASCEILPGGAANTGELFF TGTGCTAGCTGTGAAATCCTTCCCGGGGGCGCCGCGAACACCGGGGAGCTGTTTTTT
- TRBJ2-1 TRBV5-1 TRBD1 CASGLGDRVTNVQFF TGCGCCAGCGGCTTGGGGGACAGGGTTACAAATGTGCAGTTCTTC
- TRBJ2-1 TRBV10-3 TRBD2 CAIGESAAGAYNEQFF TGTGCTATCGGTGAGTCGGCAGCGGGAGCCTACAATGAGCAATTCTTC
many TRBJ2-7 TRBV11-2 TRBD2 CARSLSVGLAGGGYEHYF TGTGCCAGGAGCTTATCCGTTGGACTAGCGGGAGGGGGGTACGAGCACTACTTC
- TRBJ2-1 TRBV11-2 - CASSLSLDGSYNERPF TGTGCCAGCAGCTTAAGCCTGGACGGGAGCTACAATGAGCGGCCCTTC
once TRBJ2-7 TRBV4-3 - CASSQAVMGSHISYEQYF TGTGCCAGCAGCCAAGCTGTGATGGGGAGTCACATTAGCTACGAGCAGTACTTC
- TRBJ2-3 TRBV11-2 TRBD1 CTSSRTRQGRRDTQYF TGTACCAGCAGCCGGACGCGACAGGGAAGGAGAGATACACAGTATTTT
- TRBJ2-5 TRBV5-4 - CASNLADVGAQETQYF TGTGCCAGCAACTTGGCCGATGTGGGAGCTCAAGAGACCCAGTACTTC
- TRBJ2-2 TRBV12-3/TRBV12-4 - CASSLAGIGKLFF TGTGCCAGCAGTTTGGCAGGGATTGGGAAGCTGTTTTTT
- TRBJ2-2 TRBV4-3 TRBD2 CASSLLVGGPRSNTGELFF TGCGCCAGCAGCCTACTAGTGGGAGGGCCTCGTTCGAACACCGGGGAGCTGTTTTTT
- TRBJ2-7 TRBV7-8 - CASSSGRCRTMSSYEQYF TGTGCCAGCAGCTCAGGTCGCTGCCGTACTATGAGCTCCTACGAGCAGTACTTC
- TRBJ2-7 TRBV11-2 - CASSVTGGISWTYEQYF TGTGCCAGCAGTGTCACAGGAGGGATCTCTTGGACCTACGAGCAGTACTTC
few TRBJ2-7 TRBV20-1 TRBD2 CSAREGLAVFYEQYF TGCAGTGCTAGAGAGGGACTAGCTGTCTTCTACGAGCAGTACTTC